The clone carrying this T cell receptor beta chain appeared a few times. Its antigen remains unidentified. V shed 3 bases and J 0 bases; nucleotides not matched to a gene: 10. The CDR3 has 18 amino acids. Germline V lookup: CDR1 SGHTA, CDR2 FQGTGA. The second PCR ran 7 to 11 cycles with a sample-barcoded 5' primer and J-beta primers. TCRdb used MiXCR to reprocess the 5' RACE reads, holding one entry per CDR3 protein. Of approximately 490,000 distinct CDR3 sequences in the sample, 24% were seen once. The sample originates from a study of blood T cells in healthy people across ages. Study as a whole: Template switching captured about one barcoded beta molecule per two T cells. General study findings and limits: Diversity was higher, and naive CD4+ cells more numerous, in long-lived donors than in aged donors.

These data were likewise used in another study, on T cells of mothers and their children. From that study: Addition of sample barcodes and 2-4 random nucleotides occurred through the M1S primer of the second PCR. There were no persistent microchimeric T cell clones detected.

The clonotype comes from a boy between 10 and 17 years old in good health. J is TRBJ2-3 and V is TRBV7-3, with TRBD2 matching over 9 bases. Sequenced material: blood. The CDR3 sequence: CASSLTRGGMTSTDTQYF. Here the CDR3 DNA reads TGTGCCAGCAGCTTGACGCGGGGGGGTATGACTAGCACAGATACGCAGTATTTT. Full variable domain (rest looked up from reference TRBV7-3 and TRBJ2-3): GAGVSQTPSNKVTEKGKYVELRCDPISGHTALYWYRQSLGQGPEFLIYFQGTGAADDSGLPNDRFFAVRPEGSVSTLKIQRTERGDSAVYLCASSLTRGGMTSTDTQYFGPGTRLTVL.